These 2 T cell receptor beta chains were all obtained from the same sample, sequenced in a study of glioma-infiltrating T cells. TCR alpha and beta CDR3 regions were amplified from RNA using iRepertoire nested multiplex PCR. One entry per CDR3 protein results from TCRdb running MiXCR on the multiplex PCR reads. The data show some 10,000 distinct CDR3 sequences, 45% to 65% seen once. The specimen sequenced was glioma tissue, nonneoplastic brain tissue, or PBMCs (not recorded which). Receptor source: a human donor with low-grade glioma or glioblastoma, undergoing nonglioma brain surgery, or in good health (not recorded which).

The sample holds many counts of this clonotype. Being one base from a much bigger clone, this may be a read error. CDR3 DNA: TGTGCCCGCAGCCTCGACCTTGAGACGCAGTATTTT. This gives the protein CARSLDLETQYF. J is TRBJ2-3 and V is TRBV7-9; D ambiguous. CDR3 length: 12 amino acids. Germline V CDR1 and CDR2: SEHNR, FQNEAQ (reference sequence).

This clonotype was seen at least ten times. The CDR3 DNA sequence: TGTGCCAGCAGCGTTGGAACCGGGACCCGAGGGGAGCAGTTCTTC. It is translated as CASSVGTGTRGEQFF. The chain recombines TRBV3-1 with TRBJ2-1; D possibly matches TRBD1 or TRBD2 (5 bases each). CDR1 and CDR2 (germline): LGHDT, YNNKEL (reference sequence). Trimming removed 5 bases from V and 10 bases from J, with 21 bases in between. The CDR3 length is 15 residues.